The clone carrying this TCR beta chain was found once. Its antigen is not known. This sample is part of a study of T cell responses to AZD1222 COVID-19 vaccine. This CDR3 region has 15 residues. Germline V gives CDR1 SGDLS, CDR2 YYNGEE. The V end lost 0 bases, the J end lost 0 bases, and 6 bases lay between the germline ends. Repertoires were generated with immunoSEQ multiplex PCR, while TCRdb's copy carries only in-frame clones and drops some. In the table there are approximately 75,000 clones, roughly 84% of which are singletons. Study-level points and caveats: Mapped onto spike, vaccine-associated CD4 TCRs spanned it and were dominant at 160-218 and 743-854. Seropositive status at baseline applied to only six AZD1222 recipients. Spike-specific TCR breadth and depth rose after two AZD1222 doses. It should be noted that donors were predominantly white British and more often female, and clonal diversity was possibly underestimated.

This TCR was recovered from an adult who received the AZD1222 COVID-19 vaccine. The input for sequencing was peripheral blood, taken 28 days after the second AZD1222 dose. The V and J genes are TRBV9 and TRBJ1-4; no clear D. The DNA of the CDR3 is TGTGCCAGCAGCGTAGCTCCAGCAACTAATGAAAAACTGTTTTTT. Translation: CASSVAPATNEKLFF.